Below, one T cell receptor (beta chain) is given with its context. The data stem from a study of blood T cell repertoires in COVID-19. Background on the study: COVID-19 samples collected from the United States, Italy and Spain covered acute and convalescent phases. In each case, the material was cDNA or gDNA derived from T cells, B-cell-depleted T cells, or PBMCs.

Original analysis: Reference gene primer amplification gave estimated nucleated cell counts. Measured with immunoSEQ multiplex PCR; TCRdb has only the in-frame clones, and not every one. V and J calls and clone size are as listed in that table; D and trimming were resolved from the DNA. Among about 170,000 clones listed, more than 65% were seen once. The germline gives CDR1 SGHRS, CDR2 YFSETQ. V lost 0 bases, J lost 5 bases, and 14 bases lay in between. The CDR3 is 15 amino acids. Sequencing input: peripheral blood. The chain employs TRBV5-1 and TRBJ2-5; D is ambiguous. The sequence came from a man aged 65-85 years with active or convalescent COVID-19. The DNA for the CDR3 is TGCGCCAGCAGCTTGGCCGGTCAGGTTGAGGAGACCCAGTACTTC. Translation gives CASSLAGQVEETQYF.